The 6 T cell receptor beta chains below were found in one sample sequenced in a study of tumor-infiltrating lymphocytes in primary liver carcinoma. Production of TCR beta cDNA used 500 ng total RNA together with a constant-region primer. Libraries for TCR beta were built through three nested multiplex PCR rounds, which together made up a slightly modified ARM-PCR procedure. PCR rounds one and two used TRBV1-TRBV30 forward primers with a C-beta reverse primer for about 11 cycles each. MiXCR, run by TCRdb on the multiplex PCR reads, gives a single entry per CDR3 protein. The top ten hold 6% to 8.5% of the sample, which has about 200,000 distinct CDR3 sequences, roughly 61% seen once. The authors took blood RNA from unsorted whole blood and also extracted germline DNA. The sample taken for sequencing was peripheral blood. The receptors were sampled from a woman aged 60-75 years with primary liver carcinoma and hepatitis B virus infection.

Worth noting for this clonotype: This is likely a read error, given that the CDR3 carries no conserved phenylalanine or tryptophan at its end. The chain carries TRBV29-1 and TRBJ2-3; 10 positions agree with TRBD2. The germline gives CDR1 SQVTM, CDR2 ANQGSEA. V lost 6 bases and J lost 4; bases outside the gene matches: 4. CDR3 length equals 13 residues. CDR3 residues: CSVGTSEADTQYL. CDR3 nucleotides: TGCAGCGTCGGGACTAGCGAAGCAGATACGCAGTATCTT.

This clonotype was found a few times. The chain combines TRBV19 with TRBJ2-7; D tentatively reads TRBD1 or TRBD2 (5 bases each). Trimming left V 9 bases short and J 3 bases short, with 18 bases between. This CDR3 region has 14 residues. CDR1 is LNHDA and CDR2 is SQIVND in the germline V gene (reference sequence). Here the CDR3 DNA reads TGTGCCAGCAGTGGAGCAGGGAGAGACTACGAGCAGTACTTC. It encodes CASSGAGRDYEQYF.

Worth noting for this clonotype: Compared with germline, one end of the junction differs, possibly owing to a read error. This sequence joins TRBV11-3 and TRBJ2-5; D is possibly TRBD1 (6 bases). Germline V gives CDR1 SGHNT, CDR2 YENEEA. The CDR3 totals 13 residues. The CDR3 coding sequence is TGTGCCAGCAGCAGACAGGCTAGTCAGACCCAGTATTTC. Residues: CASSRQASQTQYF.

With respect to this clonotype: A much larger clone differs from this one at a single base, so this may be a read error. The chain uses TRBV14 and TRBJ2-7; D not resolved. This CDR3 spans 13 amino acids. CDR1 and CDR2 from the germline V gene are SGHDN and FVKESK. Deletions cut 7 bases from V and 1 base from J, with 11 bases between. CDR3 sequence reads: CASNRAPSYEQYF. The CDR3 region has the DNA TGTGCCAGCAACCGGGCTCCTTCCTACGAGCAGTACTTC. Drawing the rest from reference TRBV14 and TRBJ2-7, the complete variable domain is EAGVTQFPSHSVIEKGQTVTLRCDPISGHDNLYWYRRVMGKEIKFLLHFVKESKQDESGMPNNRFLAERTGGTYSTLKVQPAELEDSGVYFCASNRAPSYEQYFGPGTRLTVT.

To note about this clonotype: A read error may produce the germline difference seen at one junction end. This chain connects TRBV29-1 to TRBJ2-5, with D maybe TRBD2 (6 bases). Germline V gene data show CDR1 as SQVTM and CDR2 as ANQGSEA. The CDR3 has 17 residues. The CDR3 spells CSVGRSSDLGDQETQYF. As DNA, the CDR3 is TGCAGCGTTGGAAGGTCTAGCGACCTGGGGGACCAAGAGACTCAGTACTTC. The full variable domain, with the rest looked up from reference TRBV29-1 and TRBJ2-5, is SAVISQKPSRDICQRGTSLTIQCQVDSQVTMMFWYRQQPGQSLTLIATANQGSEATYESGFVIDKFPISRPNLTFSTLTVSNMSPEDSSIYLCSVGRSSDLGDQETQYFGPGTRLLVL.

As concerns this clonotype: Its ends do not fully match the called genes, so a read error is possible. CDR3 residues: CASSGGSGKNICF. DNA for the CDR3: TGTGCCAGCAGCGGAGGGTCAGGGAAAAACATATGTTTT. The chain is built from TRBV6-6 and TRBJ1-3; tentative D call: TRBD1 (5 bases). From germline, CDR1 is MNHNY and CDR2 SVGAGI (reference sequence). The CDR3 extends over 13 amino acids.